This T cell receptor (beta chain) was found in a study of blood T cell repertoires in COVID-19. Turning to the study itself: The United States, Italy and Spain were the sources of the acute and convalescent COVID-19 samples. T cells, B-cell-depleted T cells, or PBMCs provided the cDNA or gDNA that served as material.

Those enrolled, adults aged roughly 18 to 89 years, came from around 24 US areas. Clinical histories supplied by participants themselves formed the basis of cohort assignment. V lost 7 bases and J 8 bases, leaving 24 bases between the germline ends. The CDR3 loop spans 16 amino acids. Germline CDR1 SNHLY, CDR2 FYNNEI. The assay was immunoSEQ multiplex PCR, and TCRdb's table has in-frame clones only and misses some. Of about 200,000 clones in the sample, about 80% were seen once. The TCR was taken from a man aged 40-49 years who had recovered from COVID-19. Sequencing was carried out using PBMCs or T cells enriched from blood (not recorded which). This rearrangement joins TRBV2 to TRBJ2-1, with D tentatively TRBD1 (6 bases). The CDR3 loop is CASTLLGAQGSDEQFF. The CDR3 bases are TGTGCCAGCACCCTCTTGGGGGCCCAAGGGAGCGATGAGCAGTTCTTC.